These 19 T cell receptor beta chains share one sample of origin, sequenced in a study of T cell repertoires in cytomegalovirus infection. TCRdb re-derived calls from the reads in MiXCR, one entry per CDR3 protein. The data show roughly 760,000 distinct CDR3 sequences, approximately 40% seen once. The sample comprised PBMCs. The receptors here all came from a human donor in good health (CMV status not recorded). Some clones in this sample may be carry-over from other donors' samples.

This clonotype occurred a few times. The rearrangement links TRBV10-3 to TRBJ2-6; D is possibly TRBD1 (6 bases). CDR1 is ENHRY, CDR2 SYGVKD, per germline. The CDR3 sequence is 18 residues long. The germline V and J ends were trimmed by 4 bases and 0 bases, with 16 bases remaining between them. This chain's CDR3 is CAISGGTSGTSGANVLTF. CDR3 sequence (DNA): TGTGCCATCAGTGGGGGGACATCGGGGACCTCTGGGGCCAACGTCCTGACTTTC.

The chain has TRBV11-2 and TRBJ1-1; D unclear. Germline V gene data show CDR1 as SGHAT and CDR2 as FQNNGV. Trimming pared 1 base from V and 4 bases from J, leaving 10 bases between. The CDR3 contains 14 residues. CDR3 sequence (DNA): TGTGCCAGCAGCTTAGCCATCAGAGGCACTGAAGCTTTCTTT. Amino acids: CASSLAIRGTEAFF.

V usage is TRBV4-2 and J usage is TRBJ2-1; 9 bases are a match to TRBD2. V gave up 3 bases and J gave up 8 bases; unmatched junction bases: 5. The germline CDR1 and CDR2 sequences are LGHNA and YNFKEQ. This CDR3 has 14 residues. The CDR3 sequence: CASSQAGLAYEQFF. In nucleotides, the CDR3 is TGTGCCAGCAGCCAGGCGGGACTAGCCTATGAGCAGTTCTTC.

The CDR3 nucleotides are TGCAGTGCGCCCCGTGCGGGTCGGGCAGATACGCAGTATTTT. It yields the protein CSAPRAGRADTQYF. The chain is built from TRBV20-1 and TRBJ2-3, with a weak D call TRBD2 (5 bases). Germline assignment: CDR1 DFQATT and CDR2 SNEGSKA (reference sequence). Trimming took off 6 bases at V and 4 bases at J, with 17 bases between the two ends. This CDR3 contains 14 residues.

The chain joins TRBV19 to TRBJ2-7; D may match TRBD1 or TRBD2 (5 bases each). The V end was cut by 3 bases, the J end by 2 bases, with 11 bases between. CDR1 is LNHDA and CDR2 is SQIVND in the germline V gene (reference sequence). This CDR3 has 14 residues. The CDR3: CASSITWGTYEQYF. The DNA for the CDR3 is TGTGCCAGTAGTATTACCTGGGGGACCTACGAGCAGTACTTC.

This clonotype has a count of ten or more. The V call is TRBV7-2, the J call TRBJ2-3; TRBD2 matches at 7 bases. The CDR3 has 16 residues. Germline CDR1 and CDR2: SGHTA and FQGNSA. The J segment lost 3 bases and the V segment lost 8 bases, leaving 14 bases of the junction unmatched. The CDR3 coding sequence is TGTGCCAGCCACCTAGTCGGCGGGAGCCCGACAGATACGCAGTATTTT. It is translated as CASHLVGGSPTDTQYF.

This clonotype has just a few counts. V gene TRBV2 combines with J gene TRBJ1-1; TRBD1 might be the D (5 bases). CDR3 length: 13 residues. Germline V gene lookup returns CDR1 SNHLY and CDR2 FYNNEI. The V gene lost 8 bases and the J gene lost 2 bases, with 12 bases spanning the gap. The CDR3 DNA reads TGTGCCAGCGTTGGACACCTTAACACTGAAGCTTTCTTT. Its protein product is CASVGHLNTEAFF.

The chain recombines TRBV20-1 with TRBJ2-3; TRBD1 is a possible D gene (6 bases). V lost 4 bases and J 5 bases, leaving 16 bases between the germline ends. Looked up from germline, CDR1 is DFQATT and CDR2 is SNEGSKA (reference sequence). This CDR3 is 14 amino acids long. The DNA for the CDR3 is TGCAGTGCTAACTCTGGGGGCGAGGGAGATACGCAGTATTTT. It is translated as CSANSGGEGDTQYF.

V and J are TRBV6-6 and TRBJ1-4; D ambiguous. This CDR3 is built from 14 residues. V was shortened by 7 bases and J by 4 bases, with 13 bases between the two germline ends. Per the germline V gene, CDR1 is MNHNY and CDR2 is SVGAGI (reference sequence). The CDR3 protein is CASTTRRNNEKLFF. CDR3 bases: TGTGCCAGCACCACCCGGCGGAATAATGAAAAACTGTTTTTT.

This clonotype was found a few times. The chain links TRBV27 to TRBJ2-3; a weak D match, TRBD2 (6 bases). The CDR3 totals 16 residues. CDR1 is MNHEY, CDR2 SMNVEV, per germline (reference sequence). V dropped 5 bases and J dropped 2 bases, with 17 bases sitting between them. The CDR3 bases are TGTGCCAGCAGTACCGCTCTAGCGTCGGTCACAGATACGCAGTATTTT. Amino acid sequence: CASSTALASVTDTQYF.

The gene calls are TRBV28 and TRBJ2-2; D not certain. V lost 7 bases and J lost 3, with 12 bases in between. This CDR3 comprises 14 residues. The V gene's germline CDR1 is MDHEN and CDR2 SYDVKM. The CDR3 loop is CASTPVRDTGELFF. Written as DNA, the CDR3 is TGTGCCAGCACCCCAGTCCGAGACACCGGGGAGCTGTTTTTT.

The chain combines TRBV5-6 with TRBJ2-5, with 9 bases identical to TRBD2. The V gene end was trimmed by 0 bases and the J gene end by 2 bases; junction bases not matched to a gene: 2. Germline V gives CDR1 SGHDT, CDR2 YYEEEE. The CDR3 consists of 15 residues. The CDR3 bases are TGTGCCAGCAGCTTGGAACTAGCGGGTCAAGAGACCCAGTACTTC. Residues: CASSLELAGQETQYF. The variable domain in full, with the rest retrieved from reference TRBV5-6 and TRBJ2-5, is DAGVTQSPTHLIKTRGQQVTLRCSPKSGHDTVSWYQQALGQGPQFIFQYYEEEERQRGNFPDRFSGHQFPNYSSELNVNALLLGDSALYLCASSLELAGQETQYFGPGTRLLVL.

The rearrangement uses TRBV29-1 and TRBJ2-2; no clear D. Trimming left V 2 bases short and J 1 base short, with 8 bases between. This CDR3 has 14 residues. Per germline, CDR1 SQVTM and CDR2 ANQGSEA. CDR3 sequence (DNA): TGCAGCGTTGAAAGTGGCAGGAACACCGGGGAGCTGTTTTTT. Its translation: CSVESGRNTGELFF.

The chain has TRBV4-1 and TRBJ2-5, with D possibly being TRBD2 (7 bases). In germline, CDR1 is MGHRA, CDR2 YSYEKL. The V end lost 0 bases, the J end lost 2 bases, and 19 bases lay between the germline ends. The CDR3 is made up of 18 amino acids. CDR3 DNA: TGCGCCAGCAGCCAAGATCCAAGAACGGGGGGCAGACAAGAGACCCAGTACTTC. Residues: CASSQDPRTGGRQETQYF.

V and J are TRBV10-3 and TRBJ1-5; D is undetermined. There are 13 residues in the CDR3. The germline V gene has CDR1 ENHRY and CDR2 SYGVKD. The V end lost 0 bases, the J end lost 5 bases, and 5 bases lay between the germline ends. In DNA, the CDR3 is TGTGCCATCAGTGAGTCGCGTCATCAGCCCCAGCATTTT. Translated, it gives CAISESRHQPQHF.

CDR3 region: CASSPDGVVSTQYF. The DNA for the CDR3 is TGTGCCAGCTCACCGGACGGCGTGGTTAGTACGCAGTATTTT. This chain joins TRBV18 and TRBJ2-3; D not certain. CDR1 and CDR2 from the germline V gene are KGHSH and LQKENI. V was trimmed by 3 bases and J by 8 bases, leaving 15 bases between them. The CDR3 loop spans 14 amino acids.

The chain couples TRBV28 to TRBJ1-5; weak D call: TRBD1 (6 bases). V gave up 6 bases and J gave up 2 bases, with 20 bases separating them. The germline V gene has CDR1 MDHEN and CDR2 SYDVKM. This CDR3 spans 17 amino acids. The CDR3 protein is CASRLPRGAVGNQPQHF. DNA of the CDR3: TGTGCCAGCAGACTCCCTAGGGGGGCGGTTGGCAATCAGCCCCAGCATTTT.

There are a few counts of this clonotype. V usage is TRBV7-9 and J usage is TRBJ1-2; a weak D match, TRBD1 (6 bases). The germline V and J ends were trimmed by 1 base and 6 bases, with 21 bases remaining between them. The V gene's germline CDR1 is SEHNR and CDR2 FQNEAQ (reference sequence). This CDR3 is 17 amino acids long. CDR3 DNA sequence: TGTGCCAGCAGCTTAGGGGGGCAGGCCCTCTTGTGGAATGGCTACACCTTC. Its translation is CASSLGGQALLWNGYTF.

The V gene is TRBV13, the J gene TRBJ1-6, with D possibly being TRBD1 (5 bases). This CDR3 comprises 16 residues. The germline CDR1 and CDR2 sequences are PRHDT and FYEKMQ (reference sequence). V lost 4 bases, J lost 1 base, and 11 bases lay in between. CDR3 sequence reads: CASSSSQGSYNSPLHF. The CDR3 DNA follows: TGTGCCAGCAGCTCGTCGCAGGGTTCCTATAATTCACCCCTCCACTTT.